The 7 T cell receptor beta chains below come from one sample, sequenced in a study of lymphopenia after photon versus proton radiotherapy. Using immunoSEQ multiplex PCR, the repertoire was profiled, and TCRdb retains in-frame clones only, with some absent. The sample records around 64,000 clones, roughly nine tenths being singletons. This specimen consisted of peripheral blood, obtained from a patient treated with proton-based radiotherapy. These receptors were collected from a man aged 80 or over with esophageal cancer.

This clone was observed a single time. The V and J genes are TRBV5-4 and TRBJ2-5; the D gene is possibly TRBD1 (5 bases). Judging by the DNA end, TRBJ2-7 fits better; the J call may be wrong. Germline V lookup: CDR1 SGHNT, CDR2 YYREEE (reference sequence). This CDR3 is built from 14 residues. The CDR3 here is CASSFGAHNYEQYF. CDR3 DNA sequence: TGTGCCAGCAGCTTTGGGGCACACAACTACGAGCAGTACTTC.

V gene TRBV5-6 combines with J gene TRBJ2-7; maybe TRBD2 (5 bases). Germline values: CDR1 SGHDT, CDR2 YYEEEE. CDR3 length: 14 residues. Deletions cut 4 bases from V and 6 bases from J, with 17 bases between. The CDR3 is CASSPLAFALEQYF. The CDR3 DNA is TGTGCCAGCAGCCCGCTAGCATTCGCACTCGAGCAGTACTTC.

The CDR3: CASGGWDSGNQPQHF. CDR3 coding DNA: TGTGCCAGTGGGGGGTGGGACAGCGGCAATCAGCCCCAGCATTTT. The gene calls are TRBV19 and TRBJ1-5; 7 bases agree with TRBD1. The germline V gene has CDR1 LNHDA and CDR2 SQIVND (reference sequence). This CDR3 spans 15 amino acids. The V and J ends lost 8 bases and 2 bases, in that order; junction bases with no gene match: 9. Supplemented by reference TRBV19 and TRBJ1-5, the full variable domain reads DGGITQSPKYLFRKEGQNVTLSCEQNLNHDAMYWYRQDPGQGLRLIYYSQIVNDFQKGDIAEGYSVSREKKESFPLTVTSAQKNPTAFYLCASGGWDSGNQPQHFGDGTRLSIL.

V usage is TRBV27 and J usage is TRBJ2-7, with D unresolved. Between the trimmed V and J ends, which lost 5 bases and 0 bases, there was a span of 17 bases. This CDR3 spans 16 amino acids. The germline CDR1 and CDR2 sequences are MNHEY and SMNVEV (reference sequence). The CDR3: CASSILPRSSSYEQYF. In DNA form, the CDR3 reads TGTGCCAGCAGTATACTACCCCGCAGCAGCTCCTACGAGCAGTACTTC.

This clone was seen once. This sequence joins TRBV2 and TRBJ2-7; 7 nucleotides agree with TRBD1. The V gene's germline CDR1 is SNHLY and CDR2 FYNNEI. The CDR3 covers 15 residues. V was clipped by 9 bases and J by 3 bases; unmatched bases: 14. The CDR3 protein is CASGPWQGDYYEQYF. For the CDR3, the DNA is TGTGCCAGTGGGCCCTGGCAGGGGGATTACTACGAGCAGTACTTC. The full variable domain, completed using reference TRBV2 and TRBJ2-7, is EPEVTQTPSHQVTQMGQEVILRCVPISNHLYFYWYRQILGQKVEFLVSFYNNEISEKSEIFDDQFSVERPDGSNFTLKIRSTKLEDSAMYFCASGPWQGDYYEQYFGPGTRLTVT.

V usage is TRBV5-6 and J usage is TRBJ1-1, with unresolved D. This CDR3 spans 13 amino acids. V lost 2 bases to trimming and J lost 6 bases, with 11 bases between them. Looked up from germline, CDR1 is SGHDT and CDR2 is YYEEEE. The CDR3 protein is CASSFNGRSEAFF. The CDR3, as DNA: TGTGCCAGCAGCTTCAACGGAAGGTCTGAAGCTTTCTTT.

The chain has TRBV5-5 and TRBJ1-6; 11 bases are shared with TRBD1. Germline V gene lookup returns CDR1 SGHKS and CDR2 YYEKEE (reference sequence). The V and J ends lost 7 bases and 11 bases, in that order; junction bases with no gene match: 8. This CDR3 spans 14 amino acids. In DNA form, the CDR3 reads TGTGCCAGCGACGAGGACAGGGGGCTCCCACCCCTCCACTTT. Translation gives CASDEDRGLPPLHF.